The 29 T cell receptor beta chains below come from one sample, sequenced in a study of T cell responses to AZD1222 COVID-19 vaccine. Generated by immunoSEQ multiplex PCR, the TCRdb table keeps only in-frame clones and is missing some. The profile shows around 150,000 clones, about 90% of them singletons. Sample: peripheral blood, taken on day 0 of AZD1222 vaccination. Receptors originate from an adult in good health.

J is TRBJ1-1 and V is TRBV18, with unresolved D. The germline gives CDR1 KGHSH, CDR2 LQKENI. The CDR3 totals 14 residues. V was cut by 0 bases and J by 1 base, with 6 bases left in between. The CDR3 here is CASSPPGRNTEAFF. CDR3 bases: TGTGCCAGCTCACCACCGGGTAGGAACACTGAAGCTTTCTTT.

This chain links TRBV5-4 with TRBJ1-1; D call uncertain. Germline V CDR1 and CDR2: SGHNT, YYREEE (reference sequence). Deletions cut 1 base from V and 5 bases from J, with 12 bases between. CDR3 length equals 14 residues. The CDR3 loop is CASSLNLGKTEAFF. CDR3 nucleotides: TGTGCCAGCAGCTTGAATCTGGGGAAAACTGAAGCTTTCTTT.

The V and J genes are TRBV2 and TRBJ1-4, with TRBD1 identical over 12 bases. The CDR3 length is 14 residues. With V trimmed by 7 bases and J by 7 bases, 4 bases remained unmatched. Per germline, CDR1 SNHLY and CDR2 FYNNEI. CDR3 sequence: CASKGQGASEKLFF. The CDR3 DNA is TGTGCCAGCAAGGGACAGGGGGCATCTGAAAAACTGTTTTTT. The full variable domain, its missing parts supplied by reference TRBV2 and TRBJ1-4, is EPEVTQTPSHQVTQMGQEVILRCVPISNHLYFYWYRQILGQKVEFLVSFYNNEISEKSEIFDDQFSVERPDGSNFTLKIRSTKLEDSAMYFCASKGQGASEKLFFGSGTQLSVL.

This chain connects TRBV6-5 to TRBJ1-3; D gene unclear. The CDR3 extends over 12 amino acids. Per germline, CDR1 MNHEY and CDR2 SVGAGI. V lost 2 bases to trimming and J lost 5 bases, with 4 bases between them. The DNA of the CDR3 is TGTGCCAGCAGTTACGATAGAAACACCATATATTTT. Its protein product is CASSYDRNTIYF.

J is TRBJ1-2 and V is TRBV7-9; tentatively, D is TRBD1 (5 bases). Per germline, CDR1 SEHNR and CDR2 FQNEAQ (reference sequence). V lost 0 bases and J 4 bases, leaving 12 bases between the germline ends. The CDR3 spans 15 residues. This CDR3 reads CASSLAGLKFYGYTF. CDR3 sequence (DNA): TGTGCCAGCAGCTTAGCGGGACTTAAATTCTATGGCTACACCTTC.

J is TRBJ2-3 and V is TRBV24-1; a possible D gene is TRBD1 (6 bases). The ends were cut back, 8 bases at V and 0 bases at J, with 11 bases in the middle. The length of the CDR3 is 14 residues. Germline V lookup: CDR1 KGHDR, CDR2 SFDVKD. CDR3 in amino acids: CATKSGESTDTQYF. The CDR3 coding sequence is TGTGCCACCAAATCAGGGGAGAGCACAGATACGCAGTATTTT.

J is TRBJ2-1 and V is TRBV7-9; 9 bases are a match to TRBD2. The CDR3 sequence is 14 residues long. J gave up 9 bases and V 6 bases, and 9 bases lay outside the gene matches. Germline CDR1 is SEHNR and CDR2 is FQNEAQ (reference sequence). The CDR3 spells CASSLDGTSTEQFF. CDR3 DNA sequence: TGTGCCAGCAGTCTTGACGGGACTAGCACTGAGCAGTTCTTC.

This rearrangement joins TRBV7-9 to TRBJ2-4; no clear D gene. Germline values: CDR1 SEHNR, CDR2 FQNEAQ (reference sequence). This CDR3 is 15 amino acids long. V was trimmed by 6 bases and J by 4 bases, leaving 16 bases between them. The CDR3 DNA is TGTGCCAGCAGGCCCAGATATCCTTCAAAAAACATTCAGTACTTC. Translated, it gives CASRPRYPSKNIQYF.

The chain is built from TRBV7-2 and TRBJ2-1, with 8 bases aligning to TRBD2. V was clipped by 5 bases and J by 15 bases; unmatched bases: 15. The length of the CDR3 is 14 residues. The germline V gene encodes CDR1 SGHTA and CDR2 FQGNSA. This CDR3 reads CASSEYAGLGVPFF. The CDR3 nucleotides are TGTGCCAGCAGCGAATACGCGGGACTAGGAGTACCGTTCTTC.

The V call is TRBV9, the J call TRBJ2-2; D gene uncertain. This CDR3 comprises 13 residues. The V end lost 1 base, the J end lost 7 bases, and 8 bases lay between the germline ends. Per germline, CDR1 SGDLS and CDR2 YYNGEE. CDR3 in DNA: TGTGCCAGCAGCGTAACTTGGGTCGGGGAGCTGTTTTTT. Protein sequence: CASSVTWVGELFF.

Only a few counts were recorded for this clone. The V gene is TRBV3-1 (or the pseudogene TRBV3-2), the J gene TRBJ2-3, with D possibly matching TRBD2 (6 bases). Germline V lookup: CDR1 LGHDT, CDR2 YNNKEL (reference sequence). V lost 4 bases and J 10 bases, leaving 15 bases between the germline ends. The CDR3 covers 13 residues. CDR3 region: CASSPMGLRAQYF. The CDR3 DNA reads as TGTGCCAGCAGCCCTATGGGACTCCGGGCGCAGTATTTT.

The J gene is TRBJ1-1, the V gene TRBV7-8; possible D gene TRBD1, 6 bases. Between the trimmed V and J ends, which lost 5 bases and 2 bases, there was a span of 15 bases. CDR1 and CDR2 from the germline V gene are SGHVS and FQNEAQ. This CDR3 has 15 amino acids. CDR3 loop: CASSTSDSSNTEAFF. Here the CDR3 DNA reads TGTGCCAGCAGCACGTCGGACAGTTCAAACACTGAAGCTTTCTTT.

The chain carries TRBV28 and TRBJ1-3, with 8 bases lining up with TRBD1. CDR3 length: 16 residues. Germline V CDR1 and CDR2: MDHEN, SYDVKM. The V gene end was trimmed by 2 bases and the J gene end by 7 bases; junction bases not matched to a gene: 10. CDR3 sequence reads: CASSLTAGGEGNTIYF. DNA for the CDR3: TGTGCCAGCAGTTTAACAGCAGGGGGCGAGGGGAACACCATATATTTT. Full variable domain (outside the CDR3, taken from reference TRBV28 and TRBJ1-3): DVKVTQSSRYLVKRTGEKVFLECVQDMDHENMFWYRQDPGLGLRLIYFSYDVKMKEKGDIPEGYSVSREKKERFSLILESASTNQTSMYLCASSLTAGGEGNTIYFGEGSWLTVV.

The rearrangement uses TRBV3-1 (or the pseudogene TRBV3-2) and TRBJ1-2; D is ambiguous. The CDR3 length is 15 residues. Germline V lookup: CDR1 LGHDT, CDR2 YNNKEL (reference sequence). V was clipped by 0 bases and J by 2 bases, with 10 bases between them. CDR3 sequence reads: CASSQEGHLNYGYTF. DNA for the CDR3: TGTGCCAGCAGCCAAGAAGGGCACCTAAACTATGGCTACACCTTC.

This chain joins TRBV5-1 and TRBJ2-5, with D possibly called TRBD1 or TRBD2 (5 bases each). Germline loops: CDR1 SGHRS, CDR2 YFSETQ. The V gene lost 3 bases and the J gene lost 1 base, with 13 bases spanning the gap. The CDR3 has 15 residues. The DNA for the CDR3 is TGCGCCAGCAGCTCAACCGGGACGGTCCAAGAGACCCAGTACTTC. The encoded protein is CASSSTGTVQETQYF. The full variable domain, with the rest looked up from reference TRBV5-1 and TRBJ2-5, is KAGVTQTPRYLIKTRGQQVTLSCSPISGHRSVSWYQQTPGQGLQFLFEYFSETQRNKGNFPGRFSGRQFSNSRSEMNVSTLELGDSALYLCASSSTGTVQETQYFGPGTRLLVL.

The V and J genes are TRBV4-3 and TRBJ1-2; TRBD1 is a possible D gene (6 bases). The germline V gene has CDR1 LGHNA and CDR2 YSLEER. The V end lost 5 bases, the J end lost 5 bases, and 15 bases lay between the germline ends. The CDR3 is made up of 14 amino acids. The CDR3 spells CASSYQGSGYGYTF. The CDR3 coding sequence is TGCGCCAGCAGCTACCAGGGGTCGGGGTATGGCTACACCTTC.

The gene calls are TRBV5-6 and TRBJ1-1; D gene unclear. Germline lookup yields CDR1 SGHDT and CDR2 YYEEEE. V lost 4 bases and J 2 bases, leaving 9 bases between the germline ends. The CDR3 covers 13 residues. The CDR3 is CASSPVVNTEAFF. CDR3 in DNA: TGTGCCAGCAGCCCAGTTGTTAACACTGAAGCTTTCTTT.

CDR3 sequence (DNA): TGTGCCAGCAGTGATAATCCAGGGGGCTATCAGCCCCAGCATTTT. Its translation is CASSDNPGGYQPQHF. The V and J genes are TRBV6-1 and TRBJ1-5; 8 nucleotides agree with TRBD1. The CDR3 contains 15 residues. Unmatched junction bases numbered 6, after V lost 3 bases and J lost 5 bases. Germline V gene lookup returns CDR1 MNHNS and CDR2 SASEGT.

CDR3 sequence: CASSLGRSVYTF. CDR3 sequence (DNA): TGTGCCAGCAGCTTAGGCCGGAGTGTCTACACCTTC. This chain links TRBV13 with TRBJ1-2; D is ambiguous. There are 12 residues in the CDR3. V gave up 0 bases and J gave up 10 bases, with 9 bases separating them. The V gene's germline CDR1 is PRHDT and CDR2 FYEKMQ (reference sequence).

This clone was counted once. The chain uses TRBV6-5 and TRBJ2-3; D is unclear. CDR1 and CDR2 from the germline V gene are MNHEY and SVGAGI. V was pared by 10 bases and J by 4 bases, with 12 bases between. The CDR3 totals 12 residues. The CDR3 reads CATIIFPDTQYF. The CDR3 DNA reads TGTGCCACTATCATATTCCCAGATACGCAGTATTTT.

The rearrangement links TRBV29-1 to TRBJ1-2; 11 bases agree with TRBD1. The germline gives CDR1 SQVTM, CDR2 ANQGSEA. The CDR3 runs to 13 residues. The V and J ends lost 4 bases and 7 bases, in that order; junction bases with no gene match: 5. CDR3 in amino acids: CSVGTGGTRGYTF. The CDR3 nucleotides are TGCAGCGTTGGGACAGGGGGCACTCGTGGCTACACCTTC.

The chain is built from TRBV4-3 and TRBJ1-1, with a possible D match to TRBD1 (5 bases). The CDR3 runs to 13 residues. CDR1 is LGHNA and CDR2 is YSLEER in the germline V gene. V lost 7 bases and J 2 bases, leaving 11 bases between the germline ends. The CDR3 loop reads CASKMQGNTEAFF. CDR3 sequence (DNA): TGCGCCAGCAAAATGCAGGGAAACACTGAAGCTTTCTTT.

This chain uses TRBV2 with TRBJ1-2; D gene uncertain. V lost 7 bases and J lost 2, with 11 bases in between. The CDR3 consists of 13 residues. Germline V gene lookup returns CDR1 SNHLY and CDR2 FYNNEI. For the CDR3, the DNA is TGTGCCAGCAATCCGGCCGAAAACTATGGCTACACCTTC. It specifies CASNPAENYGYTF.

V usage is TRBV28 and J usage is TRBJ2-1, with D perhaps TRBD2 (6 bases). Germline V gives CDR1 MDHEN, CDR2 SYDVKM. The CDR3 sequence is 14 residues long. V lost 4 bases and J lost 8, with 15 bases in between. The CDR3 spells CASSYPAGGHEQFF. The CDR3 bases are TGTGCCAGCAGTTACCCAGCGGGTGGTCATGAGCAGTTCTTC.

The chain combines TRBV7-9 with TRBJ1-6; a weak D match, TRBD1 (5 bases). V gave up 1 base and J gave up 5 bases, with 12 bases separating them. The length of the CDR3 is 16 residues. Per germline, CDR1 SEHNR and CDR2 FQNEAQ (reference sequence). CDR3: CASSLDQGPNNSPLHF. For the CDR3, the DNA is TGTGCCAGCAGCTTAGATCAGGGCCCCAATAATTCACCCCTCCACTTT. Based on the CDR3 plus reference TRBV7-9 and TRBJ1-6, the full variable domain is DTGVSQNPRHKITKRGQNVTFRCDPISEHNRLYWYRQTLGQGPEFLTYFQNEAQLEKSRLLSDRFSAERPKGSFSTLEIQRTEQGDSAMYLCASSLDQGPNNSPLHFGNGTRLTVT.

V is TRBV19 and J is TRBJ2-1; no clear D. V lost 1 base and J 3 bases, leaving 1 base between the germline ends. Germline lookup yields CDR1 LNHDA and CDR2 SQIVND (reference sequence). This CDR3 comprises 12 residues. CDR3 nucleotides: TGTGCCAGTAGTATAGGCTACAATGAGCAGTTCTTC. Amino acids: CASSIGYNEQFF.

This clone came up a few times. The chain recombines TRBV28 with TRBJ2-7, with D tentatively TRBD1 or TRBD2 (6 bases each). This CDR3 is built from 16 residues. The germline gives CDR1 MDHEN, CDR2 SYDVKM. V dropped 4 bases and J dropped 3 bases, with 19 bases sitting between them. The CDR3 sequence: CASSWGWGAPDYEQYF. As DNA, the CDR3 is TGTGCCAGCAGTTGGGGGTGGGGGGCCCCAGACTACGAGCAGTACTTC.

The chain couples TRBV6-5 to TRBJ1-4, with D tentatively TRBD1 (5 bases). From germline, CDR1 is MNHEY and CDR2 SVGAGI. CDR3 length: 15 residues. V was clipped by 7 bases and J by 4 bases, with 16 bases between them. The CDR3 protein is CASNQRGGNNEKLFF. The CDR3 nucleotides are TGTGCCAGCAATCAGCGCGGGGGAAATAATGAAAAACTGTTTTTT.

The chain couples TRBV19 to TRBJ2-2; 11 nucleotides align to TRBD1. The germline gives CDR1 LNHDA, CDR2 SQIVND (reference sequence). The CDR3 totals 15 residues. J was trimmed by 7 bases and V by 5 bases; bases with no gene match: 6. The CDR3 is CASSSGTGGIGELFF. CDR3 sequence (DNA): TGTGCCAGTAGTTCCGGGACAGGGGGTATCGGGGAGCTGTTTTTT. The whole variable domain, remainder taken from reference TRBV19 and TRBJ2-2, is DGGITQSPKYLFRKEGQNVTLSCEQNLNHDAMYWYRQDPGQGLRLIYYSQIVNDFQKGDIAEGYSVSREKKESFPLTVTSAQKNPTAFYLCASSSGTGGIGELFFGEGSRLTVL.